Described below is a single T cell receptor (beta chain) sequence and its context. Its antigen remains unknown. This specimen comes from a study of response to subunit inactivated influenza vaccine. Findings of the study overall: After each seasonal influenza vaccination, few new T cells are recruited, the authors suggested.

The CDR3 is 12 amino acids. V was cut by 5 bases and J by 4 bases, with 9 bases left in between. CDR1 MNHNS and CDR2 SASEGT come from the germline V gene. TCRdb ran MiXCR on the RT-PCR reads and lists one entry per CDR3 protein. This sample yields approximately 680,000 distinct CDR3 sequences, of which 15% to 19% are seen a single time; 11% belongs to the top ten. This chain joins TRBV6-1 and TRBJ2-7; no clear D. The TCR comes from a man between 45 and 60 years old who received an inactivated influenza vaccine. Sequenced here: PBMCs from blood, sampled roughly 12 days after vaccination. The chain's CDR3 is CASSLNWYEQYF. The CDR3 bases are TGTGCCAGCAGTTTGAATTGGTACGAGCAGTACTTC.